The rows below give T cell receptor beta chains drawn from one sample of a study of cytomegalovirus exposure and HLA in healthy donors. Method: immunoSEQ multiplex PCR; TCRdb's copy keeps in-frame clones and lacks some. The table lists more than 95,000 clones, around 70% of them singletons. Input material: PBMCs. These receptor sequences come from a woman between 50 and 59 years old in good health and CMV-seropositive. CDR3s include the opening cysteine and the closing phenylalanine or tryptophan. Fields, in order: V gene, clone size, J gene, D gene, CDR3 DNA, CDR3 protein. A D gene is named only where the DNA matches it firmly. Expanded clones get a size class; other rows say once, few or many, or leave the size out.

V gene: TRBV19
clone size: .
J gene: TRBJ1-4
D gene: TRBD1
CDR3 DNA: TGTGCCAGTAGTACACCAGGGGGAAGTGAAAAACTGTTTTTT
CDR3 protein: CASSTPGGSEKLFF

V gene: TRBV6-4
clone size: .
J gene: TRBJ1-1
D gene: .
CDR3 DNA: TGTGCCAGCAGCGCCAGGGCCATGAACACTGAAGCTTTCTTT
CDR3 protein: CASSARAMNTEAFF

V gene: TRBV13
clone size: few
J gene: TRBJ2-1
D gene: .
CDR3 DNA: TGTGCCAGCAGCTTCACAGTTTACAATGAGCAGTTCTTC
CDR3 protein: CASSFTVYNEQFF

V gene: TRBV4-1
clone size: .
J gene: TRBJ1-4
D gene: .
CDR3 DNA: TGCGCCAGCAGCCAAAACAAGGAAAAACTGTTTTTT
CDR3 protein: CASSQNKEKLFF

V gene: TRBV28
clone size: few
J gene: TRBJ1-2
D gene: .
CDR3 DNA: TGTGCCAGCAGTTTACCTTCCGGGGGGCGGATCTATGGCTACACCTTC
CDR3 protein: CASSLPSGGRIYGYTF

V gene: TRBV5-1
clone size: .
J gene: TRBJ2-1
D gene: TRBD2
CDR3 DNA: TGCGCCAGCAGCCGCAGACTAGCGGGAGAAAGTGAGCAGTTCTTC
CDR3 protein: CASSRRLAGESEQFF

V gene: TRBV9
clone size: once
J gene: TRBJ1-3
D gene: .
CDR3 DNA: TGTGCCAGCAGCGTAGGGGACTATGGAAACACCATATATTTT
CDR3 protein: CASSVGDYGNTIYF

V gene: TRBV4-3
clone size: .
J gene: TRBJ2-3
D gene: TRBD2
CDR3 DNA: TGCGCCAGCAGCCAGATACTAGCGCAGAGCACAGATACGCAGTATTTT
CDR3 protein: CASSQILAQSTDTQYF

V gene: TRBV7-2
clone size: .
J gene: TRBJ1-1
D gene: .
CDR3 DNA: TGTGCCAGCAGCCCTACAACAGGGATGAACACTGAAGCCTTCTTT
CDR3 protein: CASSPTTGMNTEAFF

V gene: TRBV9
clone size: .
J gene: TRBJ2-7
D gene: .
CDR3 DNA: TGTGCCAGCAGCCCCCGACTAGGCTCCTACGAGCAGTACTTC
CDR3 protein: CASSPRLGSYEQYF

V gene: TRBV27
clone size: many
J gene: TRBJ1-1
D gene: .
CDR3 DNA: TGTGCCAGCAGTTTGAGTTCCGGACAGAAGAACACTGAAGCTTTCTTT
CDR3 protein: CASSLSSGQKNTEAFF

V gene: TRBV6-6
clone size: .
J gene: TRBJ1-5
D gene: .
CDR3 DNA: TGTGCCAGCACCTTGGGGGCGAATCAGCCCCAGCATTTT
CDR3 protein: CASTLGANQPQHF

V gene: TRBV4-2
clone size: .
J gene: TRBJ2-3
D gene: TRBD2
CDR3 DNA: TGTGCCAGCAGCCAAGTAGTGGTTCAGCGGGAGGTGGTAGATACGCAGTATTTT
CDR3 protein: CASSQVVVQREVVDTQYF

V gene: TRBV10-1
clone size: .
J gene: TRBJ2-1
D gene: TRBD2
CDR3 DNA: TGCGCCAGCAGTGAGAGTGCAGCGGGGGGGGTCGTGGATGAGCAGTTCTTC
CDR3 protein: CASSESAAGGVVDEQFF

V gene: TRBV7-2
clone size: .
J gene: TRBJ1-2
D gene: TRBD1
CDR3 DNA: TGTGCCAGCAGCTACTGGACAGGGGGCGATGGCTACACCTTC
CDR3 protein: CASSYWTGGDGYTF

V gene: TRBV6-1
clone size: .
J gene: TRBJ2-5
D gene: .
CDR3 DNA: TGTGCCAGCAGTGAAAGGAAGGACTACCAAAGGGAGACCCAGTACTTC
CDR3 protein: CASSERKDYQRETQYF

V gene: TRBV7-2
clone size: few
J gene: TRBJ2-4
D gene: .
CDR3 DNA: TGTGCCAGCAGCTTAGTGCAGGGAGGAGTGGGCATTCAGTACTTC
CDR3 protein: CASSLVQGGVGIQYF

V gene: TRBV5-4
clone size: .
J gene: TRBJ2-5
D gene: .
CDR3 DNA: TGTGCCAGCAGCGTGACAGGAGAGACCCAGTACTTC
CDR3 protein: CASSVTGETQYF

V gene: TRBV2
clone size: once
J gene: TRBJ1-6
D gene: TRBD1
CDR3 DNA: TGTGCCAGCAGTGTCTGGACAGGGCTTAATTCACCCCTCCACTTT
CDR3 protein: CASSVWTGLNSPLHF

V gene: TRBV25-1
clone size: .
J gene: TRBJ2-7
D gene: .
CDR3 DNA: TGTGCCAGCAGGGACGGCGAGGGGCTACGGGAGGAGCAGTACTTC
CDR3 protein: CASRDGEGLREEQYF

V gene: TRBV10-3
clone size: once
J gene: TRBJ2-1
D gene: TRBD2
CDR3 DNA: TGTGCCATCACTACGGGACTAGCGGACAACAATGAGCAGTTCTTC
CDR3 protein: CAITTGLADNNEQFF

V gene: TRBV5-4
clone size: .
J gene: TRBJ2-5
D gene: TRBD1
CDR3 DNA: TGTGCCAGCAGAGAGGACAGGGGGCGAGAGACCCAGTACTTC
CDR3 protein: CASREDRGRETQYF

V gene: TRBV18
clone size: once
J gene: TRBJ2-7
D gene: TRBD1
CDR3 DNA: TGTGCCAGCTCACTAACAGGGGAAGCCTACGAGCAGTACTTC
CDR3 protein: CASSLTGEAYEQYF

V gene: TRBV18
clone size: .
J gene: TRBJ1-1
D gene: .
CDR3 DNA: TGTGCCAGCTCATTCCGACAGGTCGACACTGAAGCTTTCTTT
CDR3 protein: CASSFRQVDTEAFF

V gene: TRBV28
clone size: .
J gene: TRBJ1-1
D gene: TRBD1
CDR3 DNA: TGTGCCAGCAGCTTGACAGGGGGGAACACTGAAGCTTTCTTT
CDR3 protein: CASSLTGGNTEAFF

V gene: TRBV7-9
clone size: .
J gene: TRBJ1-2
D gene: .
CDR3 DNA: TGTGCCAGCAGCCCTGGGCAGTGGGGCTACACCTTC
CDR3 protein: CASSPGQWGYTF

V gene: TRBV5-4
clone size: .
J gene: TRBJ2-7
D gene: .
CDR3 DNA: TGTGCCAGCAAGAGGGGGACCGAGAGCGGCGAGCAGTACTTC
CDR3 protein: CASKRGTESGEQYF

V gene: TRBV7-2
clone size: .
J gene: TRBJ2-7
D gene: TRBD2
CDR3 DNA: TGTGCCAGCAGCTTAGCGGGCGGGAGTATGTACGAGCAGTACTTC
CDR3 protein: CASSLAGGSMYEQYF

V gene: TRBV7-9
clone size: once
J gene: TRBJ1-1
D gene: .
CDR3 DNA: TGTGCCAGCAGCTTTACAGCGAACACTGAAGCTTTCTTT
CDR3 protein: CASSFTANTEAFF

V gene: TRBV10-3
clone size: few
J gene: TRBJ1-1
D gene: .
CDR3 DNA: TGTGCCACCGGGGGTGACATGAACACTGAAGCTTTCTTT
CDR3 protein: CATGGDMNTEAFF

V gene: TRBV6-5
clone size: .
J gene: TRBJ1-5
D gene: .
CDR3 DNA: TGTGCCAGCAGAGCTACATTTGAGGGGGATCAGCCCCAGCATTTT
CDR3 protein: CASRATFEGDQPQHF

V gene: TRBV11-2
clone size: .
J gene: TRBJ1-1
D gene: .
CDR3 DNA: TGTGCCAGCAGCGGACAGACAGAGATGAACACTGAAGCTTTCTTT
CDR3 protein: CASSGQTEMNTEAFF

V gene: TRBV7-2
clone size: .
J gene: TRBJ1-3
D gene: .
CDR3 DNA: TGTGCCAGCAGCTCGACAGTGCAATCTGGAAACACCATATATTTT
CDR3 protein: CASSSTVQSGNTIYF

V gene: TRBV5-6
clone size: .
J gene: TRBJ2-7
D gene: TRBD1
CDR3 DNA: TGTGCCAGCAGCTCCGGTGCGGGCAGGGGGCCATCCTACGAGCAGTACTTC
CDR3 protein: CASSSGAGRGPSYEQYF

V gene: TRBV11-2
clone size: .
J gene: TRBJ2-5
D gene: TRBD1
CDR3 DNA: TGTGCCAGCAGCTTACACAGGGGGCAGACCCAGTACTTC
CDR3 protein: CASSLHRGQTQYF

V gene: TRBV7-2
clone size: .
J gene: TRBJ1-3
D gene: .
CDR3 DNA: TGTGCCAGCAGCTTGCCGACAGTCCCAAACACCATATATTTT
CDR3 protein: CASSLPTVPNTIYF

V gene: TRBV5-6
clone size: .
J gene: TRBJ2-3
D gene: TRBD2
CDR3 DNA: TGTGCCAGCAGCCCCATGACTGCTAGCGGGTATAGCACAGATACGCAGTATTTT
CDR3 protein: CASSPMTASGYSTDTQYF

V gene: TRBV7-9
clone size: once
J gene: TRBJ2-1
D gene: .
CDR3 DNA: TGTGCCAGCAGCTTACTAGATCGGCTTGAGCAGTTCTTC
CDR3 protein: CASSLLDRLEQFF

V gene: TRBV28
clone size: once
J gene: TRBJ1-6
D gene: .
CDR3 DNA: TGTGCCAGCAGCTCGGCGGGTTCCAATCCACCCCTCCACTTT
CDR3 protein: CASSSAGSNPPLHF

V gene: TRBV30
clone size: .
J gene: TRBJ1-5
D gene: TRBD1
CDR3 DNA: TGTGCCTGGGGGCTGACAGGGACTCAGCCCCAGCATTTT
CDR3 protein: CAWGLTGTQPQHF

V gene: TRBV4-1
clone size: .
J gene: TRBJ1-4
D gene: .
CDR3 DNA: TGCGCCAGCAGCCAAGCTGAGGCAACTAATGAAAAACTGTTTTTT
CDR3 protein: CASSQAEATNEKLFF

V gene: TRBV7-2
clone size: .
J gene: TRBJ1-1
D gene: TRBD1
CDR3 DNA: TGTGCCAGCAGCTTAAACAGGGGGCTTACTGAAGCTTTCTTT
CDR3 protein: CASSLNRGLTEAFF

V gene: TRBV2
clone size: .
J gene: TRBJ1-4
D gene: TRBD1
CDR3 DNA: TGTGCCAGCAGCCCGCTTAGACAGGGGGATGAAAAACTGTTTTTT
CDR3 protein: CASSPLRQGDEKLFF

V gene: TRBV25-1
clone size: .
J gene: TRBJ1-1
D gene: TRBD1
CDR3 DNA: TGTGCCAGCAGTGCGACAGGGGGGACTGAAGCTTTCTTT
CDR3 protein: CASSATGGTEAFF

V gene: TRBV27
clone size: .
J gene: TRBJ2-1
D gene: TRBD2
CDR3 DNA: TGTGCCAGCGGACTAGTGGGGGATGAGCAGTTCTTC
CDR3 protein: CASGLVGDEQFF

V gene: TRBV4-3
clone size: once
J gene: TRBJ2-3
D gene: TRBD1
CDR3 DNA: TGCGCCAGCAGCGATTATGATAGGGACAGGGGGAAAGATACGCAGTATTTT
CDR3 protein: CASSDYDRDRGKDTQYF

V gene: TRBV2
clone size: few
J gene: TRBJ2-3
D gene: .
CDR3 DNA: TGTGCCAGCAGTTCGGGTAGCCCCGGTGGCACAGATACGCAGTATTTT
CDR3 protein: CASSSGSPGGTDTQYF

V gene: TRBV6-1
clone size: .
J gene: TRBJ2-5
D gene: .
CDR3 DNA: TGTGCCAGCAGTGAAAACAGGCAAGAGACCCAGTACTTC
CDR3 protein: CASSENRQETQYF

V gene: TRBV6-6
clone size: .
J gene: TRBJ1-4
D gene: .
CDR3 DNA: TGTGCCAGCAGTTACTCGACGGCAGCGAATAAACTGTTTTTT
CDR3 protein: CASSYSTAANKLFF

V gene: TRBV19
clone size: .
J gene: TRBJ1-6
D gene: .
CDR3 DNA: TGTGCCAGTACCAGCCAGGGATCAGGAAATTCACCCCTCCACTTT
CDR3 protein: CASTSQGSGNSPLHF

V gene: TRBV2
clone size: .
J gene: TRBJ2-7
D gene: TRBD1
CDR3 DNA: TGTGCCAGCAGTGAAGCAGGGGGACAGCCGGGGGAGCAGTACTTC
CDR3 protein: CASSEAGGQPGEQYF

V gene: TRBV4-2
clone size: few
J gene: TRBJ2-7
D gene: TRBD1
CDR3 DNA: TGTGCCAGCAGCCAGACAGGGGAAGAGCAGTACTTC
CDR3 protein: CASSQTGEEQYF

V gene: TRBV10-3
clone size: .
J gene: TRBJ1-1
D gene: .
CDR3 DNA: TGTGCCATCAGTGAAGAGCAGGCTGAAGCTTTCTTT
CDR3 protein: CAISEEQAEAFF